The clone carrying this T cell receptor beta chain was detected many times. Its specificity is not known. This sample was taken from a study of T cells in Graves' hyperthyroidism and ophthalmopathy. Study outcomes and limitations: Peripheral blood also featured most of the thyroid clonotypes expanded above 0.001.

Regions amplified from RNA transcripts were the TCR beta CDR3 regions. Researchers ran a first-round RT-PCR on the TCR CDR3 using the HTBI primer set. TCRdb used MiXCR to reprocess the multiplex PCR reads, holding one entry per CDR3 protein. The data contain hundreds of thousands of distinct CDR3 sequences, roughly 14% of them seen just once; the ten biggest clones take up roughly 5.7%. With a duration under 2 months, the hyperthyroidism was newly diagnosed in patients aged 18 to 65. Input material: blood. This TCR was recovered from a woman aged 25 to 39 with Graves' hyperthyroidism that later progressed to Graves' ophthalmopathy.

CDR3 sequence reads: CASSLMRGETQYF. Written as DNA, the CDR3 is TGTGCCAGCAGTTTGATGCGGGGGGAGACCCAGTACTTC. This chain links TRBV27 with TRBJ2-5, with 7 bases fitting TRBD2. V lost 3 bases, J lost 5 bases, and 3 bases stayed unmatched. Germline CDR1 is MNHEY and CDR2 is SMNVEV (reference sequence). The CDR3 has 13 amino acids.